This TCR beta chain is drawn from a study of cytomegalovirus exposure and HLA in healthy donors. This PCR relied on a set of 60 Vbeta primers and 13 Jbeta primers. Profiling relied on immunoSEQ multiplex PCR, and the TCRdb table lists in-frame clones only, not all of them. This table holds 150,000 to 200,000 clones, about 75% found once. The CDR3 consists of 16 residues. CDR1 is SNHLY, CDR2 FYNNEI, per germline. V was pared by 3 bases and J by 1 base, with 6 bases of the junction left unmatched. It was healthy bone marrow donors who served as donors. This clone has a single count. The sequenced sample consisted of PBMCs. This receptor was identified in a woman aged 45-65 years in good health and CMV-seropositive. The chain uses TRBV2 and TRBJ2-3, with TRBD2 matching over 8 bases. The CDR3 loop reads CASSDPGGARTDTQYF. DNA of the CDR3: TGTGCCAGCAGTGATCCCGGGGGGGCTCGCACAGATACGCAGTATTTT.